This TCR beta chain was identified during a study of early T cells in non-severe SARS-CoV-2 infection (dated by TCRdb to 2020 to 2022). As for the study more broadly: Because TCR sequencing was done on bulk RNA from unsorted whole blood, the alpha and beta chains could not be paired. Broad study findings and their caveats: VDJdb matching was skewed toward anti-spike CD8 responses, so virus-specific expansions were likely underestimated and private and CD4 specificities were missed.

The CDR3 runs 16 amino acids, cysteine and phenylalanine included. Only the CDR3 region is kept as DNA, spanning 48 bases read in frame from base 1. V is cut back by 2 bases and J by 4 bases, with 10 bases in the junction unmatched. Library method: 5' RACE. Sequencer: NextSeq 500. Unique molecular identifiers were attached to individual cDNA molecules in the TCR library protocol so that sequencing error and PCR bias could be corrected. Sequencing covered both TCR alpha and beta chains, and within each sample the abundances of alpha and beta sequences were tightly co-correlated. The study's processing was this. V gene, J gene and CDR3 annotation of TCR sequences was performed with Decombinator V4. Expanded TCRs were defined as changing significantly between any two time points under a Poisson model with p below 0.0001. TCR abundances were normalised to the total number of TCRs sequenced per sample and expressed as counts per million. MAIT TCRs were defined by TRAV1-2 paired with TRAJ12, TRAJ20 or TRAJ33, and iNKT TCRs by TRAV10 paired with TRAJ18. VDJdb, accessed 1 November 2021, was searched for CMV, EBV and SARS-CoV-2 annotated TCRs, excluding TCRs annotated for multiple antigens. In-frame beta chains were kept once TCRdb had trimmed the public reads at Q25 with fastp and called clones with MiXCR. Merged by CDR3 protein, the rows form single entries marked with the most common genes and DNA. V and J calls and clone size were set by TCRdb, not the authors. A total of about 130,000 distinct CDR3 sequences appear in this sample, under 15% of them only once. Together, the top ten hold around a fifth of the sample.

With respect to this clonotype: Its antigen remains undetermined. No per-base quality is available; no much larger clone lies one base away.

Set within a cohort of healthcare workers in London, UK, this nested case-control study involved weekly PCR testing of nasopharyngeal swabs along with blood sampling. Between 23 and 31 March 2020, the week of the UK lockdown, healthcare workers were enrolled and then followed up weekly for as long as 16 weeks. The material sequenced was whole blood. The TCR comes from an adult who was a healthcare worker with PCR-confirmed SARS-CoV-2 infection or an uninfected control (not recorded which). The sequence links TRBV12-3 or TRBV12-4 to TRBJ1-2; the central 7 bases match TRBD1. The nucleotides read TGTGCCAGCAGTTTACCGGGACAGCTAGGATTCTATGGCTACACCTTC. Its amino acids are CASSLPGQLGFYGYTF.